One sample yielded the 17 T cell receptor beta chains listed below, sequenced in a study of early T cells in non-severe SARS-CoV-2 infection. A single record per CDR3 protein comes from TCRdb applying MiXCR to the 5' RACE reads. The sample contains about 60,000 distinct CDR3 sequences, 5.5% to 6.5% of which appear only once. The specimen was whole blood. The receptors originated from an adult who was a healthcare worker with PCR-confirmed SARS-CoV-2 infection or an uninfected control (not recorded which).

This clonotype was observed at least ten times. This chain joins TRBV7-2 and TRBJ2-2; 12 bases align to TRBD1. The V segment lost 3 bases and the J segment 5 bases; nucleotides outside the gene matches: 1. CDR1 SGHTA and CDR2 FQGNSA come from the germline V gene. This CDR3 is 15 amino acids long. Written as DNA, the CDR3 is TGTGCCAGCAGCTTGGGACAGGGGGCGACCGGGGAGCTGTTTTTT. Translated: CASSLGQGATGELFF.

This clonotype was seen a handful of times. The rearrangement links TRBV9 to TRBJ2-1; D not certain. CDR1 SGDLS and CDR2 YYNGEE come from the germline V gene. Trimming took 6 bases from V and 5 from J, leaving 15 bases between them. The CDR3 runs to 14 residues. The DNA for the CDR3 is TGTGCCAGCACCCGCCGTGCGGAAAACAATGAGCAGTTCTTC. Translated, it gives CASTRRAENNEQFF.

This clonotype was seen many times. The rearrangement uses TRBV27 and TRBJ2-7, with no clear D. The germline gives CDR1 MNHEY, CDR2 SMNVEV (reference sequence). This CDR3 has 10 residues. V gave up 2 bases and J gave up 9 bases, with 5 bases separating them. In DNA, the CDR3 is TGTGCCAGCAGTTTAATGGTGCAGTACTTC. Protein: CASSLMVQYF.

This clonotype was detected ten times or more. The genes are TRBV5-6 and TRBJ2-7; D unclear. Germline V gene lookup returns CDR1 SGHDT and CDR2 YYEEEE. The CDR3 loop spans 14 amino acids. The V end lost 0 bases, the J end lost 0 bases, and 7 bases lay between the germline ends. CDR3 loop: CASSLGQPSYEQYF. DNA of the CDR3: TGTGCCAGCAGCTTGGGTCAGCCCTCCTACGAGCAGTACTTC.

This clonotype showed up just once. The rearrangement joins TRBV5-4 to TRBJ1-2, with 8 bases aligning to TRBD1. The CDR3 is 15 amino acids. With 2 bases clipped from V and 2 bases from J, the junction kept 5 bases outside the gene matches. Per the germline V gene, CDR1 is SGHNT and CDR2 is YYREEE (reference sequence). CDR3 loop: CASSFPDRVNYGYTF. Written as DNA, the CDR3 is TGTGCCAGCAGCTTCCCGGACAGGGTCAACTATGGCTACACCTTC.

This clonotype was counted a few times. V is TRBV29-1 and J is TRBJ2-7; either TRBD1 or TRBD2 may fit D (5 bases each). V was clipped by 2 bases and J by 2 bases, with 13 bases between them. Germline CDR1 and CDR2: SQVTM and ANQGSEA. The CDR3 is 14 residues long. Here the CDR3 reads CSVERGPGAYEQYF. CDR3 nucleotide sequence: TGCAGCGTTGAAAGGGGTCCCGGGGCCTACGAGCAGTACTTC.

At least ten counts were recorded for this clonotype. CDR3 protein: CATSRGGSNSNQPQHF. The DNA for the CDR3 is TGTGCCACCAGCAGGGGCGGAAGCAATAGCAATCAGCCCCAGCATTTT. The rearrangement joins TRBV15 to TRBJ1-5; D is ambiguous. Germline loops: CDR1 LNHNV, CDR2 YYDKDF (reference sequence). V was pared by 3 bases and J by 0 bases, with 12 bases between. The length of the CDR3 is 16 residues.

In this sample, this clonotype turned up many times. The rearrangement uses TRBV6-6 and TRBJ2-7; D may be TRBD1 or TRBD2 (5 bases each). V shed 2 bases and J shed 3 bases, with 14 bases lying between them. Germline CDR1 reads MNHNY; CDR2 reads SVGAGI (reference sequence). The CDR3 has 15 residues. This chain's CDR3 is CASSYGTPSDYEQYF. CDR3 bases: TGTGCCAGCAGTTACGGGACCCCGTCGGACTACGAGCAGTACTTC.

This clonotype was picked up many times. This sequence joins TRBV20-1 and TRBJ1-2; no clear D. The CDR3 is 14 residues long. Germline V gene data show CDR1 as DFQATT and CDR2 as SNEGSKA (reference sequence). Trimming pared 0 bases from V and 4 bases from J, leaving 12 bases between. Here the CDR3 DNA reads TGCAGTGCTAGAGATATAGGCAGTCCCTATGGCTACACCTTC. Translated, it gives CSARDIGSPYGYTF.

This clonotype was observed many times. V usage is TRBV20-1 and J usage is TRBJ2-7, with TRBD2 identical over 9 bases. This CDR3 is built from 17 residues. With 5 bases clipped from V and 4 bases from J, the junction kept 18 bases outside the gene matches. Germline lookup yields CDR1 DFQATT and CDR2 SNEGSKA (reference sequence). The CDR3 DNA sequence: TGCAGTGCTCCTGGATCCTATTTGACTAGCGGAGGATACGAGCAGTACTTC. It codes for CSAPGSYLTSGGYEQYF.

The rearrangement uses TRBV9 and TRBJ2-5, with D perhaps TRBD2 (7 bases). This CDR3 is built from 16 residues. Germline values: CDR1 SGDLS, CDR2 YYNGEE. V was clipped by 3 bases and J by 1 base, with 16 bases between them. CDR3 amino acids: CASSEGGRRPQETQYF. The CDR3 bases are TGTGCCAGCAGCGAGGGGGGGCGGCGACCCCAAGAGACCCAGTACTTC.

The chain has TRBV7-2 and TRBJ2-7; D remains unclear. CDR1 SGHTA and CDR2 FQGNSA come from the germline V gene. V lost 5 bases to trimming and J lost 2 bases, with 13 bases between them. The CDR3 loop spans 14 amino acids. CDR3 in DNA: TGTGCCAGCAGCCCCCACTGGCAGGCCTACGAGCAGTACTTC. Translating gives CASSPHWQAYEQYF.

This clonotype was seen repeatedly, ten times or more. This rearrangement joins TRBV6-2 or TRBV6-3 to TRBJ1-1, with D unresolved. Trimming stripped 5 bases from V and 6 bases from J, with 22 bases between. CDR3 length equals 16 residues. Germline assignment: CDR1 MNHEY and CDR2 SVGEGT. DNA for the CDR3: TGTGCCAGCAGTCCTTGGGTATTCCTCTTCCCTGCTGAAGCTTTCTTT. This encodes CASSPWVFLFPAEAFF.

This clonotype was observed at least ten times. V usage is TRBV12-3 or TRBV12-4 and J usage is TRBJ1-4, with D tentatively TRBD1 (6 bases). V gave up 2 bases and J gave up 10 bases, with 20 bases separating them. CDR3 size: 16 residues. As DNA, the CDR3 is TGTGCCAGCAGTTTATCCGGGCAGGGGTTTCGGGGAAAACTGTTTTTT. Translated, it gives CASSLSGQGFRGKLFF.

Ten or more counts support this clonotype. The chain has TRBV11-2 and TRBJ2-3; D remains ambiguous. V lost 1 base and J 4 bases, leaving 9 bases between the germline ends. CDR1 is SGHAT and CDR2 is FQNNGV in the germline V gene. This CDR3 spans 14 amino acids. This CDR3 is CASSLAVGPDTQYF. In DNA form, the CDR3 reads TGTGCCAGCAGCTTAGCTGTGGGCCCAGATACGCAGTATTTT.

The chain carries TRBV6-6 and TRBJ2-3, with a tentative D call TRBD1 (5 bases). Trimming left V 2 bases short and J 0 bases short, with 9 bases between. Germline V lookup: CDR1 MNHNY, CDR2 SVGAGI (reference sequence). The CDR3 sequence is 15 residues long. CDR3 coding DNA: TGTGCCAGCAGTTACAAGCAGGGTAGCACAGATACGCAGTATTTT. Protein sequence: CASSYKQGSTDTQYF.

This clonotype was detected many times. V and J are TRBV7-2 and TRBJ1-5; no reliable D call. The germline V gene has CDR1 SGHTA and CDR2 FQGNSA. The length of the CDR3 is 13 residues. The V and J ends lost 1 base and 7 bases respectively, with 8 bases between them. CDR3 residues: CASSLDRGQPQHF. DNA for the CDR3: TGTGCCAGCAGCTTAGACCGGGGACAGCCCCAGCATTTT.